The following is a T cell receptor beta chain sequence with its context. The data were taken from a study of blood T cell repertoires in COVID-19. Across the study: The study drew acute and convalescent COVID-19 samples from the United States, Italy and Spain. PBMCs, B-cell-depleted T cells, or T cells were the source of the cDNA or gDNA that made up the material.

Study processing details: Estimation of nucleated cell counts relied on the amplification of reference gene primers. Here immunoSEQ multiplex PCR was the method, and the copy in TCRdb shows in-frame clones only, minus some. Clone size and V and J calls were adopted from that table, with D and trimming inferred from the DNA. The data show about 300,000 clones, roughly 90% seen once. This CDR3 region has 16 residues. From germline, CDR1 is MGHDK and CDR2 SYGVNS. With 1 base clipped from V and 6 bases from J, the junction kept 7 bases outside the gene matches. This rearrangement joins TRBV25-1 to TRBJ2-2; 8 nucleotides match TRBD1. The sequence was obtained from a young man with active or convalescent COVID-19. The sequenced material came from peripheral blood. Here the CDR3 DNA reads TGTGCCAGCAGTGAATCCAGGCTACAGGGGGCCGGGGAGCTGTTTTTT. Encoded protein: CASSESRLQGAGELFF.